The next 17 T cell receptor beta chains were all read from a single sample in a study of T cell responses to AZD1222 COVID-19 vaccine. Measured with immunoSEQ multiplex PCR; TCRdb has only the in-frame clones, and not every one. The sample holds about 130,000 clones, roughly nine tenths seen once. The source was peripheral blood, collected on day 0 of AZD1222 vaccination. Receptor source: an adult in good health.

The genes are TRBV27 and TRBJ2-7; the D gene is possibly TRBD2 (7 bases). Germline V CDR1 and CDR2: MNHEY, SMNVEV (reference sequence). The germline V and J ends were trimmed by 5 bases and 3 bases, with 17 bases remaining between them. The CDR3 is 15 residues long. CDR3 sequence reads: CASSGERDIFYEQYF. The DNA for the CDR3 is TGTGCCAGCAGTGGTGAGCGGGACATCTTCTACGAGCAGTACTTC.

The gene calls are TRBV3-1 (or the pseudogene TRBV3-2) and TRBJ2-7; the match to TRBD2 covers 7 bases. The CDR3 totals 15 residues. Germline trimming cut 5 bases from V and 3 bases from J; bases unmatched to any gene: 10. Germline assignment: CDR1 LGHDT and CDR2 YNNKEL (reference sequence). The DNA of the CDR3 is TGTGCCAGCAGCAAGGGTCGGGAGGAACTCTACGAGCAGTACTTC. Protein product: CASSKGREELYEQYF.

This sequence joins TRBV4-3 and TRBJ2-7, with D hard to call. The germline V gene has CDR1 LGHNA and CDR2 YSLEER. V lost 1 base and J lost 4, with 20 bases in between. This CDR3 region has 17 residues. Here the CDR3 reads CASSQAVFKRVTYEQYF. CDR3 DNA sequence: TGCGCCAGCAGCCAAGCGGTGTTTAAAAGGGTTACTTACGAGCAGTACTTC.

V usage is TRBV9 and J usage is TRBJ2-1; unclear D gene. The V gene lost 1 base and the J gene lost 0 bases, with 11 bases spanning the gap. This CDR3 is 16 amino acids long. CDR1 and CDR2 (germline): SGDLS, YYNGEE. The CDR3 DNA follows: TGTGCCAGCAGCGTATCAAGGGAAGACTCCTACAATGAGCAGTTCTTC. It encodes CASSVSREDSYNEQFF.

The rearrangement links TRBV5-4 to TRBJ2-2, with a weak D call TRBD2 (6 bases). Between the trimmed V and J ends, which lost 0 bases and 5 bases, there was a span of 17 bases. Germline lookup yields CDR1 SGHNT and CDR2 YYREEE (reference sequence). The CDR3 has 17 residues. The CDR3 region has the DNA TGTGCCAGCAGCTTGGGTGCGGCGGGGTCTGGTACCGGGGAGCTGTTTTTT. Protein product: CASSLGAAGSGTGELFF. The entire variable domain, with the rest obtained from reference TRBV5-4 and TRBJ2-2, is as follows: ETGVTQSPTHLIKTRGQQVTLRCSSQSGHNTVSWYQQALGQGPQFIFQYYREEENGRGNFPPRFSGLQFPNYSSELNVNALELDDSALYLCASSLGAAGSGTGELFFGEGSRLTVL.

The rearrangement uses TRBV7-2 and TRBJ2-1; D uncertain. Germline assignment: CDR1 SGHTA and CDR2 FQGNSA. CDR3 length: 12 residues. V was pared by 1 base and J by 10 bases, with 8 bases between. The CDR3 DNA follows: TGTGCCAGCAGCTTAGGGCAATTCGAGCAGTTCTTC. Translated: CASSLGQFEQFF.

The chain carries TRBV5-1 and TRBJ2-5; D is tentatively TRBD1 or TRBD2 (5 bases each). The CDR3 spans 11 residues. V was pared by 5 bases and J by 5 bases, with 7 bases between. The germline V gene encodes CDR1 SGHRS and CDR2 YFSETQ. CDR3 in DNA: TGCGCCAGCAGGGGGGTGGAGACCCAGTACTTC. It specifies CASRGVETQYF.

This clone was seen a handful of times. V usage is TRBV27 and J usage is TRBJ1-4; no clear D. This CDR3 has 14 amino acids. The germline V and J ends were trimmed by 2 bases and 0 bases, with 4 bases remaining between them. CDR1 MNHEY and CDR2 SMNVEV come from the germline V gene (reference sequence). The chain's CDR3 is CASSLRATNEKLFF. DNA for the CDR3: TGTGCCAGCAGTTTAAGGGCAACTAATGAAAAACTGTTTTTT.

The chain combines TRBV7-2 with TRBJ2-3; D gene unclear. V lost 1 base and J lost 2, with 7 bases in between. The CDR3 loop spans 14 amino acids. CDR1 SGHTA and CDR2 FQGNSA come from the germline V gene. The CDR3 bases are TGTGCCAGCAGCTTAGTGTTGGTCACAGATACGCAGTATTTT. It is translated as CASSLVLVTDTQYF. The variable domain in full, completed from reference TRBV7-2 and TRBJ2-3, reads GAGVSQSPSNKVTEKGKDVELRCDPISGHTALYWYRQSLGQGLEFLIYFQGNSAPDKSGLPSDRFSAERTGGSVSTLTIQRTQQEDSAVYLCASSLVLVTDTQYFGPGTRLTVL.

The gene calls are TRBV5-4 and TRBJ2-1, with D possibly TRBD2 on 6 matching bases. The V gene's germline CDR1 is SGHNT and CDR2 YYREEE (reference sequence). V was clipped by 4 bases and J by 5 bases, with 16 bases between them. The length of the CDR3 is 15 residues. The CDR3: CASSLIRGSDNEQFF. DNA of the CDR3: TGTGCCAGCAGCCTGATTCGGGGGAGCGACAATGAGCAGTTCTTC. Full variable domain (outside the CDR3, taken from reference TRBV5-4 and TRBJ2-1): ETGVTQSPTHLIKTRGQQVTLRCSSQSGHNTVSWYQQALGQGPQFIFQYYREEENGRGNFPPRFSGLQFPNYSSELNVNALELDDSALYLCASSLIRGSDNEQFFGPGTRLTVL.

The CDR3 DNA reads as TGTGCCAGCAGTTTTGATTTGGCTAGCGGAGCCTACGAGCAGTACTTC. Translation gives CASSFDLASGAYEQYF. The V call is TRBV6-2 or TRBV6-3, the J call TRBJ2-7, with 7 nucleotides matching TRBD2. The V segment lost 4 bases and the J segment 2 bases; nucleotides outside the gene matches: 11. The CDR3 is made up of 16 amino acids. Germline-derived CDR1 and CDR2 are MNHEY and SVGEGT.

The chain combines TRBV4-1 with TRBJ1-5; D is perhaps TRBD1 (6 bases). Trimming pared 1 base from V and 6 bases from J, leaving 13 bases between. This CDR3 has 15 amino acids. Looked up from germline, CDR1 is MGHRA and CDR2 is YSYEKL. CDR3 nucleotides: TGCGCCAGCAGCCAAGGGTGGGGGGCCGGTCAGCCCCAGCATTTT. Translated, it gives CASSQGWGAGQPQHF.

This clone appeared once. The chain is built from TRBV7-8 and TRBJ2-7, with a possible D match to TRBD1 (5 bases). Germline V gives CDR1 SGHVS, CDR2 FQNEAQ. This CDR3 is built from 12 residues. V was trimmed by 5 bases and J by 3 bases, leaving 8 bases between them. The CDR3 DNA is TGTGCCAGCAGCCGTACAGGCTACGAGCAGTACTTC. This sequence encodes CASSRTGYEQYF.

The CDR3 DNA reads as TGTGCCAGCACCCTAAAGGGGGGCCCGGAGTTTTGGGAGACCCAGTACTTC. It encodes CASTLKGGPEFWETQYF. V and J are TRBV11-2 and TRBJ2-5; either TRBD1 or TRBD2 may supply D (6 bases each). The CDR3 is 17 residues long. Trimming took 7 bases from V and 5 from J, leaving 26 bases between them. CDR1 is SGHAT, CDR2 FQNNGV, per germline.

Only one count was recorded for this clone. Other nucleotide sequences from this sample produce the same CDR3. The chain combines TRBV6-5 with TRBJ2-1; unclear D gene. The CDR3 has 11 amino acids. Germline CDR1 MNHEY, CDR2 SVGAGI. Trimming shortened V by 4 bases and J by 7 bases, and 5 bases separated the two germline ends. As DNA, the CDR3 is TGTGCCAGCAGTTTGGGGAATGAGCAGTTCTTC. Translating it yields CASSLGNEQFF.

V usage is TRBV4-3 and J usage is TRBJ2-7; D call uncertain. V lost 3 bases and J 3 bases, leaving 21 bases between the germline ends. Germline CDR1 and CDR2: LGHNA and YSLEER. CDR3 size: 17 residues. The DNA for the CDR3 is TGCGCCAGCAGCCACCCCCGGCTATCAATCCAACACTACGAGCAGTACTTC. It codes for CASSHPRLSIQHYEQYF.

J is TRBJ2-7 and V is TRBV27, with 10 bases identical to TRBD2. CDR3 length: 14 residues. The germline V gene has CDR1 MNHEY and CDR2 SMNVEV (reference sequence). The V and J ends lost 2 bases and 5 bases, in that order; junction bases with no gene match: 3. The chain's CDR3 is CASSLLAGAHEQYF. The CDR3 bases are TGTGCCAGCAGTTTACTAGCGGGAGCCCACGAGCAGTACTTC.